This T cell receptor (beta chain) stems from a study of T cell repertoires in cytomegalovirus infection. Study in general: Peptides in the study included HLA-C-restricted and HLA-B-restricted CMV epitopes. Indicated by public TCR beta signatures were CMV infection and matching HLA type.

Study-wide results and limits: The study identified carriers of CMV plus the relevant HLA from cumulative public TCR beta family frequency. The ex vivo response was dominated by HLA-C-restricted CMV-specific TCR beta clonotypes.

MiXCR, run by TCRdb on the reads, gives a single entry per CDR3 protein. The sample records approximately 260,000 distinct CDR3 sequences, roughly a fifth being singletons. This clonotype was counted between two and nine times. As yet, its antigen is unknown. In germline, CDR1 is SGHTA, CDR2 FQGNSA. The CDR3 is made up of 17 amino acids. V was trimmed by 4 bases and J by 2 bases, leaving 15 bases between them. This chain connects TRBV7-2 to TRBJ2-6; maybe TRBD2 (5 bases). The source was cultured PBMCs, collected from culture after CMV antigen stimulation. This receptor was taken from a human donor in good health (CMV status not recorded). Some clones in this sample may be carry-over from other donors' samples. This CDR3 is CASSSGDAPAGANVLTF. CDR3 bases: TGTGCCAGCAGCTCCGGGGATGCCCCCGCTGGGGCCAACGTCCTGACTTTC.